The 22 T cell receptor beta chains listed next were all sequenced from one sample in a study of blood T cell repertoires in COVID-19. The protocol was immunoSEQ multiplex PCR, while the TCRdb copy is restricted to in-frame clones and leaves out a portion. Of more than 300,000 clones in the sample, roughly 91% are singletons; the top ten hold around 1.2%. Sequenced: PBMCs or T cells enriched from blood (not recorded which). The receptors derive from a woman aged 18-29 years who had recovered from COVID-19.

Points on this clone: In the same sample, other DNA sequences code for this CDR3. CDR3 sequence: CASSLGQMNTEAFF. CDR3 sequence (DNA): TGTGCCAGCAGCCTAGGACAGATGAACACTGAAGCTTTCTTT. V and J are TRBV14 and TRBJ1-1, with D perhaps matching TRBD1 (6 bases). Per the germline V gene, CDR1 is SGHDN and CDR2 is FVKESK. Trimming shortened V by 4 bases and J by 0 bases, and 9 bases separated the two germline ends. The CDR3 has 14 amino acids. The full variable domain, rest sourced from reference TRBV14 and TRBJ1-1, is EAGVTQFPSHSVIEKGQTVTLRCDPISGHDNLYWYRRVMGKEIKFLLHFVKESKQDESGMPNNRFLAERTGGTYSTLKVQPAELEDSGVYFCASSLGQMNTEAFFGQGTRLTVV.

The V and J genes are TRBV7-6 and TRBJ1-5; weak D call: TRBD1 (6 bases). Between the trimmed V and J ends, which lost 1 base and 0 bases, there was a span of 10 bases. This CDR3 has 16 residues. CDR1 is SGHVS and CDR2 is FNYEAQ in the germline V gene. The CDR3 loop is CASSLGDIDSNQPQHF. The CDR3 coding sequence is TGTGCCAGCAGCTTAGGGGACATTGATAGCAATCAGCCCCAGCATTTT. Variable domain in full (rest from reference TRBV7-6 and TRBJ1-5): GAGVSQSPRYKVTKRGQDVALRCDPISGHVSLYWYRQALGQGPEFLTYFNYEAQQDKSGLPNDRFSAERPEGSISTLTIQRTEQRDSAMYRCASSLGDIDSNQPQHFGDGTRLSIL.

The chain recombines TRBV7-6 with TRBJ2-5, with 7 bases aligning to TRBD2. This CDR3 is 15 amino acids long. Germline CDR1 SGHVS, CDR2 FNYEAQ. V was clipped by 2 bases and J by 1 base; unmatched bases: 4. The DNA of the CDR3 is TGTGCCAGCAGCTTAATGGGAGGGGCCCAAGAGACCCAGTACTTC. As protein: CASSLMGGAQETQYF.

The chain recombines TRBV19 with TRBJ1-1; D is unresolved. CDR1 is LNHDA and CDR2 is SQIVND in the germline V gene (reference sequence). Trimming stripped 3 bases from V and 4 bases from J, with 9 bases between. The CDR3 contains 13 residues. The CDR3 reads CASSMSGITEAFF. DNA of the CDR3: TGTGCCAGTAGTATGTCGGGGATCACTGAAGCTTTCTTT.

The chain uses TRBV7-9 and TRBJ2-7; 9 bases match TRBD1. Losses at the gene ends were 5 bases for V and 4 bases for J; bases not matched to a gene: 9. CDR1 is SEHNR and CDR2 is FQNEAQ in the germline V gene (reference sequence). The CDR3 is made up of 15 amino acids. CDR3 residues: CASSATQGAVYEQYF. The CDR3 DNA sequence: TGTGCCAGCAGCGCGACACAGGGGGCGGTGTACGAGCAGTACTTC.

The gene calls are TRBV5-1 and TRBJ1-2, with D unresolved. Trimming took 0 bases from V and 0 from J, leaving 6 bases between them. Germline V gene data show CDR1 as SGHRS and CDR2 as YFSETQ. This CDR3 is 14 amino acids long. The CDR3 loop is CASSLDSANYGYTF. CDR3 sequence (DNA): TGCGCCAGCAGCTTGGACAGTGCTAACTATGGCTACACCTTC. Using reference TRBV5-1 and TRBJ1-2 for the parts outside the CDR3, the full variable domain is KAGVTQTPRYLIKTRGQQVTLSCSPISGHRSVSWYQQTPGQGLQFLFEYFSETQRNKGNFPGRFSGRQFSNSRSEMNVSTLELGDSALYLCASSLDSANYGYTFGSGTRLTVV.

This chain uses TRBV10-1 with TRBJ2-7, with TRBD1 matching 7 bases. This CDR3 has 12 residues. Germline V CDR1 and CDR2: WNHNN, SYGVQD (reference sequence). V trimming: 7 bases; J trimming: 9 bases; junction bases outside the gene matches: 9. CDR3 region: CASTETGMGQYF. The CDR3 region has the DNA TGCGCCAGCACCGAGACAGGGATGGGGCAGTACTTC.

The V call is TRBV7-9, the J call TRBJ2-7, with TRBD1 as a possible D gene (6 bases). This CDR3 is built from 14 residues. Trimming shortened V by 3 bases and J by 3 bases, and 12 bases separated the two germline ends. Germline V CDR1 and CDR2: SEHNR, FQNEAQ (reference sequence). CDR3: CASSLPGQNYEQYF. CDR3 DNA sequence: TGTGCCAGCAGCTTGCCGGGACAAAACTACGAGCAGTACTTC.

The chain is built from TRBV6-5 and TRBJ2-7; TRBD1 agrees at 7 bases. CDR1 and CDR2 from the germline V gene are MNHEY and SVGAGI. After removal of 11 bases from V and 2 bases from J, the junction contained 9 bases not matched to a gene. The CDR3 covers 13 residues. The CDR3: CAVRTGLAYEQYF. The CDR3, as DNA: TGTGCCGTCCGGACAGGCCTTGCCTACGAGCAGTACTTC.

The chain employs TRBV12-5 and TRBJ1-1, with a weak D call TRBD1 (5 bases). The CDR3 sequence is 15 residues long. Germline CDR1 LGHNT, CDR2 FRNRAP. Trimming removed 5 bases at V and 0 bases at J, with 13 bases between. CDR3 in amino acids: CASGRVPGLNTEAFF. The CDR3 DNA reads TGTGCTAGTGGTCGGGTCCCAGGGCTGAACACTGAAGCTTTCTTT.

The chain joins TRBV19 to TRBJ1-2; 10 bases align to TRBD1. The CDR3 sequence is 15 residues long. CDR1 LNHDA and CDR2 SQIVND come from the germline V gene (reference sequence). J gave up 5 bases and V 6 bases, and 9 bases lay outside the gene matches. The CDR3 nucleotides read TGTGCCAGTAGCCCCAGACAGGGGGCGACGTATGGCTACACCTTC. Its protein is CASSPRQGATYGYTF.

The rearrangement uses TRBV4-1 and TRBJ1-6, with D perhaps matching TRBD1 (5 bases). Germline values: CDR1 MGHRA, CDR2 YSYEKL. The CDR3 extends over 16 amino acids. The ends were cut back, 0 bases at V and 10 bases at J, with 16 bases in the middle. CDR3 in amino acids: CASSQDGSGRGSPLHF. The CDR3 coding sequence is TGCGCCAGCAGCCAAGATGGGTCGGGGAGGGGATCACCCCTCCACTTT.

The chain couples TRBV7-3 to TRBJ2-3; 8 nucleotides line up with TRBD2. Losses at the gene ends were 0 bases for V and 2 bases for J; bases not matched to a gene: 4. Looked up from germline, CDR1 is SGHTA and CDR2 is FQGTGA. This CDR3 is built from 16 residues. CDR3 protein: CASSLTGSGATDTQYF. The CDR3 DNA reads TGTGCCAGCAGCTTAACGGGTAGCGGGGCCACAGATACGCAGTATTTT.

The V call is TRBV20-1, the J call TRBJ1-1, with 7 bases identical to TRBD1. The CDR3 sequence is 11 residues long. Trimming removed 3 bases from V and 8 bases from J; junction bases left unmatched: 3. CDR1 is DFQATT, CDR2 SNEGSKA, per germline (reference sequence). The CDR3: CSASPDREAFF. Written as DNA, the CDR3 is TGCAGTGCTAGTCCGGACAGGGAAGCTTTCTTT.

V and J are TRBV5-4 and TRBJ2-3, with 8 bases fitting TRBD1. Per germline, CDR1 SGHNT and CDR2 YYREEE (reference sequence). There are 15 residues in the CDR3. V dropped 4 bases and J dropped 2; count of bases not matched to a gene: 6. The CDR3 nucleotides read TGTGCCAGCAGCCGACAGGGGCATACCACAGATACGCAGTATTTT. The encoded protein is CASSRQGHTTDTQYF.

The rearrangement joins TRBV27 to TRBJ1-2; D is unclear. The V end lost 2 bases, the J end lost 8 bases, and 9 bases lay between the germline ends. Germline V gene lookup returns CDR1 MNHEY and CDR2 SMNVEV (reference sequence). The CDR3 covers 12 residues. CDR3 sequence reads: CASSLGGRGYTF. CDR3 bases: TGTGCCAGCAGTTTAGGAGGGAGAGGCTACACCTTC.

A note on this clone: Other DNA sequences in this specimen translate into the identical CDR3. V and J are TRBV30 and TRBJ2-1; a weak D match, TRBD2 (6 bases). CDR1 and CDR2 from the germline V gene are GTSNPN and SVGIG (reference sequence). The V end lost 1 base, the J end lost 4 bases, and 8 bases lay between the germline ends. This CDR3 is 13 amino acids long. The CDR3 DNA follows: TGTGCCTGGAGTGCGGGGGTTTACAATGAGCAGTTCTTC. This codes for CAWSAGVYNEQFF.

The V gene is TRBV3-1 (or the pseudogene TRBV3-2), the J gene TRBJ1-2; 10 bases match TRBD1. The CDR3 is made up of 17 amino acids. The germline CDR1 and CDR2 sequences are LGHDT and YNNKEL (reference sequence). The trim removed 0 bases at V and 0 bases at J, leaving 4 bases unmatched. CDR3 in DNA: TGTGCCAGCAGCCAAGATCTGGGGACAGGGGCTAACTATGGCTACACCTTC. Amino acid sequence: CASSQDLGTGANYGYTF.

This clone appeared a single time. The genes are TRBV7-9 and TRBJ1-2; D is possibly TRBD1 (6 bases). The CDR3 sequence is 12 residues long. Germline CDR1 reads SEHNR; CDR2 reads FQNEAQ (reference sequence). Trimming left V 1 base short and J 8 bases short, with 8 bases between. The CDR3 DNA reads TGTGCCAGCAGCTTAGAAACAGGGGGCTACACCTTC. It yields the protein CASSLETGGYTF. Complete variable domain (other parts from reference TRBV7-9 and TRBJ1-2): DTGVSQNPRHKITKRGQNVTFRCDPISEHNRLYWYRQTLGQGPEFLTYFQNEAQLEKSRLLSDRFSAERPKGSFSTLEIQRTEQGDSAMYLCASSLETGGYTFGSGTRLTVV.

In the case of this clone: Other nucleotide sequences in the sample specify the same CDR3. The chain has TRBV3-1 (or the pseudogene TRBV3-2) and TRBJ1-4, with TRBD1 matching over 8 bases. V was clipped by 2 bases and J by 8 bases; unmatched bases: 4. The CDR3 runs to 14 residues. Germline CDR1 LGHDT, CDR2 YNNKEL (reference sequence). CDR3 coding DNA: TGTGCCAGCAGCCAACAGGGGGCGGGGGAAAAACTGTTTTTT. The encoded protein is CASSQQGAGEKLFF.

The chain joins TRBV18 to TRBJ1-2; D is unresolved. This CDR3 is 16 amino acids long. The V end lost 2 bases, the J end lost 4 bases, and 17 bases lay between the germline ends. Per the germline V gene, CDR1 is KGHSH and CDR2 is LQKENI. The CDR3, as DNA: TGTGCCAGCTCACCAGTCGGCGGCCGGGGTGGCTATGGCTACACCTTC. It translates to CASSPVGGRGGYGYTF.

This clone is a singleton in its sample. V gene TRBV7-9 combines with J gene TRBJ1-5; the D is unclear. The CDR3 is 15 amino acids. Trimming took off 3 bases at V and 0 bases at J, with 9 bases between the two ends. Germline CDR1 and CDR2: SEHNR and FQNEAQ (reference sequence). The CDR3 here is CASSFLDFSNQPQHF. CDR3 DNA: TGTGCCAGCAGCTTCTTAGACTTTAGCAATCAGCCCCAGCATTTT.